The 9 T cell receptor beta chains below were found in one sample sequenced in a study of blood T cell repertoires in COVID-19. Here immunoSEQ multiplex PCR was the method, and the copy in TCRdb shows in-frame clones only, minus some. The sample consists of fewer than 90,000 clones, about four fifths of them appearing once. The sample taken for sequencing was peripheral blood. These receptors all stem from a human donor in a cohort sampled during active COVID-19.

The V gene is TRBV7-9, the J gene TRBJ2-7; 8 nucleotides line up with TRBD2. Trimming took 5 bases from V and 7 from J; bases not matched to a gene: 16. CDR1 is SEHNR, CDR2 FQNEAQ, per germline (reference sequence). This CDR3 region has 16 residues. CDR3 in DNA: TGTGCCAGCAGCAAAGGTGGAGGAGCGGGGGTCGAGGAGCAGTACTTC. Amino acids: CASSKGGGAGVEEQYF.

The chain is built from TRBV30 and TRBJ2-7; 9 nucleotides match TRBD1. Germline V gene sequence: CDR1 GTSNPN, CDR2 SVGIG (reference sequence). The V and J ends lost 3 bases and 5 bases, in that order; junction bases with no gene match: 8. The CDR3 extends over 14 amino acids. CDR3 coding DNA: TGTGCCTGGAGCTCGACAGGGGGTTTCGACGAGCAGTACTTC. This translates into CAWSSTGGFDEQYF.

J is TRBJ2-2 and V is TRBV14; 7 positions match TRBD1. V trimming: 4 bases; J trimming: 0 bases; junction bases outside the gene matches: 5. The germline gives CDR1 SGHDN, CDR2 FVKESK. CDR3 length equals 16 residues. In DNA, the CDR3 is TGTGCCAGCAGCCGCAGGGGGACCGCGAACACCGGGGAGCTGTTTTTT. Its translation: CASSRRGTANTGELFF.

The chain joins TRBV2 to TRBJ1-5, with D possibly matching TRBD1 (5 bases). This CDR3 region has 14 residues. CDR1 and CDR2 (germline): SNHLY, FYNNEI. Trimming took 6 bases from V and 8 from J, leaving 17 bases between them. CDR3 nucleotide sequence: TGTGCCAGCAGCCCTCAGGGTGGAAGGGAGCCCCAGCATTTT. Residues: CASSPQGGREPQHF.

CDR3 nucleotide sequence: TGCGCCAGCAGCTCCGGGGGACAGGGGGCAGACCCTAACTATGGCTACACCTTC. Its protein is CASSSGGQGADPNYGYTF. The chain carries TRBV5-1 and TRBJ1-2; 12 nucleotides agree with TRBD1. The CDR3 spans 18 residues. The junction had 9 bases not matched to a gene; V was cut back by 3 bases and J by 0 bases. The germline gives CDR1 SGHRS, CDR2 YFSETQ.

This CDR3 reads CASSWDRVTEAFF. CDR3 bases: TGCGCCAGCAGCTGGGACAGGGTTACTGAAGCTTTCTTT. This chain joins TRBV5-1 and TRBJ1-1, with 9 bases matching TRBD1. The CDR3 has 13 residues. J gave up 5 bases and V 3 bases, and 2 bases lay outside the gene matches. CDR1 and CDR2 (germline): SGHRS, YFSETQ.

The chain employs TRBV7-9 and TRBJ1-4, with D hard to call. Trimming left V 3 bases short and J 6 bases short, with 11 bases between. Germline V lookup: CDR1 SEHNR, CDR2 FQNEAQ (reference sequence). The CDR3 length is 14 residues. The chain's CDR3 is CASSLRREDEKLFF. The CDR3, as DNA: TGTGCCAGCAGCTTGAGGAGGGAGGATGAAAAACTGTTTTTT.

J is TRBJ1-6 and V is TRBV10-1; no definite D call. From germline, CDR1 is WNHNN and CDR2 SYGVQD (reference sequence). CDR3 length equals 15 residues. The V end was cut by 3 bases, the J end by 9 bases, with 15 bases between. The CDR3 nucleotides read TGCGCCAGCAGTGATCCCGGGAAAGTGGGTTCACCCCTCCACTTT. This encodes CASSDPGKVGSPLHF.

V gene TRBV5-6 combines with J gene TRBJ2-5; unclear D gene. V was cut by 1 base and J by 4 bases, with 2 bases left in between. Germline values: CDR1 SGHDT, CDR2 YYEEEE. The CDR3 is 11 amino acids. CDR3 protein: CASSLRETQYF. The CDR3 DNA reads as TGTGCCAGCAGCTTGCGAGAGACCCAGTACTTC.